This T cell receptor (beta chain) was found in a study of Tregs in tolerant kidney transplant recipients. General study findings and limits: No direct test of biological reproducibility was done here.

Some clones are missing from TCRdb's copy, which holds only in-frame ones; the method was immunoSEQ multiplex PCR. The sample holds tens of thousands of clones; roughly nine tenths are singletons and the top ten take roughly 15%. Mixed chimerism was transient after nonmyeloablative marrow transplants from related graft donors. In the case of this clone: Antigen unknown.

This CDR3 has 15 amino acids. The V gene end was trimmed by 0 bases and the J gene end by 6 bases; junction bases not matched to a gene: 5. Germline CDR1 reads SGDLS; CDR2 reads YYNGEE. This specimen consisted of CD8+ T cells from blood (PBMCs), obtained 24 months after the transplant. This TCR came from a human patient who received a combined kidney and bone marrow transplant. Some T cells may be graft donor cells. The rearrangement links TRBV9 to TRBJ2-1; 8 positions match TRBD2. This CDR3 reads CASSVAGGLVNEQFF. CDR3 DNA: TGTGCCAGCAGCGTAGCGGGGGGGCTTGTCAATGAGCAGTTCTTC.